These 28 T cell receptor beta chains came from one sample sequenced in a study of human T cells and chemical hapten exposure. TCRdb used MiXCR to reprocess the RACE reads, holding one entry per CDR3 protein. The table lists some 96,000 distinct CDR3 sequences, 27% of them singletons. Sample time point: patch test 3, about 24 weeks after DPC sensitization. The sample's treatment: therapeutic diphenylcyclopropenone sensitization with weekly scalp DPC. Sequencing was performed on whole blood, taken in connection with sensitization to the hapten diphenylcyclopropenone (DPC). Source of these receptors: a man aged 40-50 years with alopecia areata. Some clones in this sample may be carry-over from other donors' samples.

The genes are TRBV25-1 and TRBJ2-3, with a possible D match to TRBD2 (6 bases). Trimming pared 2 bases from V and 0 bases from J, leaving 9 bases between. Germline V gene sequence: CDR1 MGHDK, CDR2 SYGVNS. The length of the CDR3 is 15 residues. The DNA for the CDR3 is TGTGCCAGCAGTGAAGGTAGCGGCAGCACAGATACGCAGTATTTT. Protein product: CASSEGSGSTDTQYF.

There are a few counts of this clonotype. This chain links TRBV10-3 with TRBJ2-7, with 7 bases fitting TRBD2. The V gene's germline CDR1 is ENHRY and CDR2 SYGVKD. This CDR3 has 14 amino acids. V lost 5 bases, J lost 0 bases, and 4 bases stayed unmatched. DNA of the CDR3: TGTGCCATCAGTAGGGGACTATCCTCCTACGAGCAGTACTTC. Translation: CAISRGLSSYEQYF.

The rearrangement links TRBV6-5 to TRBJ2-3, with TRBD1 matching over 7 bases. The CDR3 length is 14 residues. V shed 4 bases, J shed 4 bases, and the junction held 5 bases outside the gene matches. The germline V gene has CDR1 MNHEY and CDR2 SVGAGI. This chain's CDR3 is CASSSPRGPDTQYF. CDR3 DNA sequence: TGTGCCAGCAGTTCCCCGAGGGGGCCAGATACGCAGTATTTT.

This clonotype was seen a handful of times. This chain uses TRBV12-3 or TRBV12-4 with TRBJ1-5, with TRBD1 identical over 9 bases. V was clipped by 6 bases and J by 5 bases; unmatched bases: 2. This CDR3 is built from 13 residues. The CDR3 region has the DNA TGTGCCAGCAGACGGACAGGGGATCAGCCCCAGCATTTT. The encoded protein is CASRRTGDQPQHF.

The chain links TRBV12-3 or TRBV12-4 to TRBJ2-5; D is unclear. Trimming pared 1 base from V and 5 bases from J, leaving 8 bases between. The CDR3 is 13 residues long. The CDR3 region is CASSLVVSETQYF. DNA for the CDR3: TGTGCCAGCAGTTTAGTCGTTAGCGAGACCCAGTACTTC.

A single count supports this clonotype. This chain joins TRBV7-3 and TRBJ2-5; D may be TRBD1 (7 bases). Germline CDR1 SGHTA, CDR2 FQGTGA. The CDR3 has 16 amino acids. The ends were cut back, 5 bases at V and 0 bases at J, with 16 bases in the middle. The CDR3 region has the DNA TGTGCCAGCAGCCTAAGCAGGGGGGAGGACCAAGAGACCCAGTACTTC. Its translation: CASSLSRGEDQETQYF.

The V and J genes are TRBV28 and TRBJ1-1, with D maybe TRBD1 (6 bases). The V and J ends lost 6 bases and 10 bases respectively, with 24 bases between them. The CDR3 totals 15 residues. CDR1 is MDHEN and CDR2 is SYDVKM in the germline V gene. The CDR3 sequence is CASSLPRGHFTRAFF. The CDR3 DNA sequence: TGTGCCAGCAGCCTACCCAGGGGACACTTTACCCGAGCTTTCTTT.

As for this clonotype: A read error may account for a junction end that differs from germline. The chain recombines TRBV6-5 with TRBJ1-2; a weak D match, TRBD1 (5 bases). The CDR3 extends over 13 amino acids. From germline, CDR1 is MNHEY and CDR2 SVGAGI. CDR3 amino acids: CASSYSTANGDTF. DNA for the CDR3: TGTGCCAGCAGTTACTCGACAGCAAATGGCGACACCTTC.

This clonotype has just a few counts. The chain couples TRBV10-2 to TRBJ1-1, with a tentative D call TRBD1 (6 bases). The germline gives CDR1 WSHSY, CDR2 SAAADI. CDR3 length: 13 residues. V was trimmed by 8 bases and J by 1 base, leaving 11 bases between them. The CDR3 here is CASWATGNTEAFF. The CDR3 DNA sequence: TGCGCCAGCTGGGCGACAGGGAACACTGAAGCTTTCTTT.

In its sample, this clonotype was seen a few times. The rearrangement links TRBV10-3 to TRBJ2-4; D not certain. The V end lost 3 bases, the J end lost 0 bases, and 3 bases lay between the germline ends. There are 13 residues in the CDR3. Germline-derived CDR1 and CDR2 are ENHRY and SYGVKD. CDR3 in amino acids: CAISDPAKNIQYF. CDR3 in DNA: TGTGCCATCAGTGACCCAGCCAAAAACATTCAGTACTTC.

This clonotype came up a few times. This chain uses TRBV7-2 with TRBJ2-5; TRBD2 matches 8 bases. CDR3 length equals 18 residues. Trimming removed 1 base from V and 2 bases from J; junction bases left unmatched: 12. The germline V gene has CDR1 SGHTA and CDR2 FQGNSA. The CDR3 sequence: CASSLGGLAARRQETQYF. DNA of the CDR3: TGTGCCAGCAGCTTAGGTGGACTAGCAGCCCGTCGGCAAGAGACCCAGTACTTC.

Written as DNA, the CDR3 is TGTGCCAGCAGCTCCGCGAATGAGCAGTTCTTC. Its protein product is CASSSANEQFF. V and J are TRBV7-2 and TRBJ2-1; D not certain. Germline CDR1 is SGHTA and CDR2 is FQGNSA. V gave up 4 bases and J gave up 7 bases, with 5 bases separating them. CDR3 length equals 11 residues.

In its sample, this clonotype was seen a few times. The gene calls are TRBV10-1 and TRBJ1-1; 8 bases are a match to TRBD1. The length of the CDR3 is 15 residues. CDR1 is WNHNN and CDR2 is SYGVQD in the germline V gene (reference sequence). J lost 1 base, V lost 4 bases, and 5 bases had no gene match. The CDR3 sequence: CASSGQGTPNTEAFF. In nucleotides, the CDR3 is TGCGCCAGCAGTGGACAGGGGACCCCGAACACTGAAGCTTTCTTT.

This clonotype was counted a few times. The chain employs TRBV7-2 and TRBJ2-3, with D unresolved. Germline CDR1 is SGHTA and CDR2 is FQGNSA. The V gene lost 6 bases and the J gene lost 0 bases, with 10 bases spanning the gap. The CDR3 totals 14 residues. CDR3 sequence (DNA): TGTGCCAGCAGGGCTGTGAGTAGCACAGATACGCAGTATTTT. The encoded protein is CASRAVSSTDTQYF.

CDR3 nucleotides: TGTGCCAGCTCAACCACAGGGGGCAGTGGCAATCAGCCCCAGCATTTT. Its translation is CASSTTGGSGNQPQHF. This rearrangement joins TRBV18 to TRBJ1-5; 9 positions agree with TRBD1. Germline trimming cut 5 bases from V and 2 bases from J; bases unmatched to any gene: 7. CDR1 KGHSH and CDR2 LQKENI come from the germline V gene. CDR3 length: 16 amino acids. Full variable domain (remainder filled in from reference TRBV18 and TRBJ1-5): NAGVMQNPRHLVRRRGQEARLRCSPMKGHSHVYWYRQLPEEGLKFMVYLQKENIIDESGMPKERFSAEFPKEGPSILRIQQVVRGDSAAYFCASSTTGGSGNQPQHFGDGTRLSIL.

This clonotype has only a few counts. The V gene is TRBV27, the J gene TRBJ2-3; TRBD2 matches at 13 bases. Trimming removed 5 bases from V and 3 bases from J; junction bases left unmatched: 11. There are 18 residues in the CDR3. Germline V gene sequence: CDR1 MNHEY, CDR2 SMNVEV (reference sequence). CDR3 in amino acids: CASSLRWTSGRSTDTQYF. Here the CDR3 DNA reads TGTGCCAGCAGTCTCCGATGGACTAGCGGGAGAAGTACAGATACGCAGTATTTT.

The J gene is TRBJ2-1, the V gene TRBV5-1, with D perhaps matching TRBD2 (6 bases). CDR1 is SGHRS, CDR2 YFSETQ, per germline. V lost 2 bases and J lost 0, with 15 bases in between. CDR3 size: 17 residues. The CDR3 reads CASSFLASVSSYNEQFF. CDR3 coding DNA: TGCGCCAGCAGCTTCTTGGCTAGCGTCAGCTCCTACAATGAGCAGTTCTTC.

This clonotype appeared a few times. The chain has TRBV2 and TRBJ2-3; D is possibly TRBD1 or TRBD2 (5 bases each). The V gene lost 2 bases and the J gene lost 1 base, with 22 bases spanning the gap. Looked up from germline, CDR1 is SNHLY and CDR2 is FYNNEI. The CDR3 has 19 amino acids. The CDR3 spells CASSEIGGPLGPGTDTQYF. As DNA, the CDR3 is TGTGCCAGCAGTGAAATTGGCGGCCCCCTGGGACCGGGCACAGATACGCAGTATTTT.

This clonotype was counted once. The V call is TRBV6-2 or TRBV6-3, the J call TRBJ1-1; D possibly corresponds to TRBD1 (5 bases). V lost 6 bases to trimming and J lost 6 bases, with 17 bases between them. This CDR3 spans 14 amino acids. Germline CDR1 reads MNHEY; CDR2 reads SVGEGT. This CDR3 is CASRGTGGGAEAFF. CDR3 coding DNA: TGTGCCAGCAGGGGGACCGGCGGTGGGGCTGAAGCTTTCTTT.

In this sample, this clonotype turned up a few times. This chain's CDR3 is CASSSGRAGDLGGYTF. For the CDR3, the DNA is TGTGCCAGCAGTTCCGGAAGGGCCGGAGATTTGGGAGGCTACACCTTC. V is TRBV12-3 or TRBV12-4 and J is TRBJ1-2; D call uncertain. The CDR3 is made up of 16 amino acids. The V and J ends lost 4 bases and 8 bases respectively, with 23 bases between them.

The V gene is TRBV3-1, the J gene TRBJ2-3; 15 nucleotides line up with TRBD2. The V gene's germline CDR1 is LGHDT and CDR2 YNNKEL (reference sequence). The V segment lost 2 bases and the J segment 0 bases; nucleotides outside the gene matches: 6. This CDR3 is built from 19 residues. CDR3 coding DNA: TGTGCCAGCAGCCAACCGGGACTAGCGGGAGGCGTAAGCACAGATACGCAGTATTTT. Translating gives CASSQPGLAGGVSTDTQYF.

Only a few counts were recorded for this clonotype. The CDR3 sequence is CSVVDGGSGANVLTF. CDR3 nucleotides: TGCAGCGTTGTAGACGGCGGCTCTGGGGCCAACGTCCTGACTTTC. The rearrangement links TRBV29-1 to TRBJ2-6; D gene ambiguous. With 4 bases removed from V and 0 bases from J, the gap between germline ends came to 10 bases. This CDR3 spans 15 amino acids. The germline CDR1 and CDR2 sequences are SQVTM and ANQGSEA.

This clonotype has only a few counts. The chain joins TRBV20-1 to TRBJ2-7; possibly TRBD2 for D (6 bases). V was shortened by 3 bases and J by 2 bases, with 8 bases between the two germline ends. The CDR3 loop spans 12 amino acids. Germline CDR1 is DFQATT and CDR2 is SNEGSKA (reference sequence). CDR3 sequence: CSASGSAYEQYF. In DNA, the CDR3 is TGCAGTGCTAGCGGGAGTGCCTACGAGCAGTACTTC.

The V gene is TRBV20-1, the J gene TRBJ2-2, with D tentatively TRBD2 (6 bases). The CDR3 covers 11 residues. Germline V gene sequence: CDR1 DFQATT, CDR2 SNEGSKA (reference sequence). V was cut by 2 bases and J by 11 bases, with 9 bases left in between. In DNA, the CDR3 is TGCAGTGCTAGAAGCGGGCACGAGCTGTTTTTT. This gives the protein CSARSGHELFF.

CDR3 coding DNA: TGTGCCAGCAGCACCACAGGGGTTAGCAATCAGCCCCAGCATTTT. Protein sequence: CASSTTGVSNQPQHF. This chain uses TRBV12-3 or TRBV12-4 with TRBJ1-5; 7 positions agree with TRBD1. CDR3 length: 15 amino acids. V gave up 6 bases and J gave up 0 bases; unmatched junction bases: 5.

J is TRBJ2-3 and V is TRBV4-1; D not certain. Trimming took 5 bases from V and 4 from J, leaving 10 bases between them. Germline CDR1 and CDR2: MGHRA and YSYEKL. The CDR3 loop spans 13 amino acids. This CDR3 is CASSSGPADTQYF. The CDR3 coding sequence is TGCGCCAGCAGCTCCGGACCGGCAGATACGCAGTATTTT.

This clonotype has just a few counts. The chain links TRBV7-9 to TRBJ1-2; D perhaps matches TRBD1 (6 bases). The germline gives CDR1 SEHNR, CDR2 FQNEAQ (reference sequence). The CDR3 has 15 residues. V was trimmed by 4 bases and J by 7 bases, leaving 19 bases between them. This CDR3 reads CASSSPGQGAGGYTF. The CDR3 bases are TGTGCCAGCAGCTCTCCGGGACAAGGGGCCGGTGGCTACACCTTC.

The CDR3 DNA sequence: TGTGCCAGCAGTGTACAGGGGAATTCACCCCTCCACTTT. Its protein is CASSVQGNSPLHF. The chain employs TRBV12-3 or TRBV12-4 and TRBJ1-6, with 7 bases fitting TRBD1. V lost 5 bases to trimming and J lost 7 bases; unmatched junction nucleotides: 2. The CDR3 totals 13 residues.